The 17 T cell receptor beta chains reported below all come from one sample, sequenced in a study of cytomegalovirus exposure and HLA in healthy donors. Primers included in the PCR were 60 Vbeta and 13 Jbeta primers. Generated by immunoSEQ multiplex PCR, the TCRdb table keeps only in-frame clones and is missing some. Of about 200,000 clones listed, over 65% are singletons. The sequencing input was PBMCs. The origin of the receptors is a man between 18 and 29 years old in good health and CMV-seronegative.

The chain combines TRBV29-1 with TRBJ2-7; perhaps TRBD1 as D (5 bases). Germline CDR1 and CDR2: SQVTM and ANQGSEA. The V and J ends lost 5 bases and 2 bases respectively, with 10 bases between them. This CDR3 has 12 amino acids. The CDR3 reads CSVTQAPYEQYF. The DNA of the CDR3 is TGCAGCGTTACACAGGCCCCCTACGAGCAGTACTTC.

The chain has TRBV9 and TRBJ1-1; 7 nucleotides align to TRBD1. CDR3 size: 17 residues. Per germline, CDR1 SGDLS and CDR2 YYNGEE. The V gene end was trimmed by 0 bases and the J gene end by 4 bases; junction bases not matched to a gene: 12. The DNA of the CDR3 is TGTGCCAGCAGCGTAGGACCTTGGGGACAGAGAACCACTGAAGCTTTCTTT. Its translation is CASSVGPWGQRTTEAFF.

V is TRBV30 and J is TRBJ1-1; D possibly corresponds to TRBD1 (5 bases). From germline, CDR1 is GTSNPN and CDR2 SVGIG (reference sequence). This CDR3 spans 13 amino acids. V lost 8 bases to trimming and J lost 0 bases, with 13 bases between them. The DNA for the CDR3 is TGTGCCCAAAGACAGTTTATGAACACTGAAGCTTTCTTT. Its translation is CAQRQFMNTEAFF.

This clone was seen a handful of times. The CDR3 DNA reads as TGTGCCAGCAGTTTATGGCGGGGACAGGGATACAATGAGCAGTTCTTC. Protein product: CASSLWRGQGYNEQFF. V is TRBV27 and J is TRBJ2-1; 9 bases are a match to TRBD1. V gave up 1 base and J gave up 4 bases; unmatched junction bases: 5. The CDR3 consists of 16 residues. Germline assignment: CDR1 MNHEY and CDR2 SMNVEV (reference sequence).

The V and J genes are TRBV19 and TRBJ2-7; 8 bases line up with TRBD1. V was pared by 5 bases and J by 11 bases, with 8 bases of the junction left unmatched. Germline loops: CDR1 LNHDA, CDR2 SQIVND (reference sequence). The CDR3 has 12 amino acids. The DNA of the CDR3 is TGTGCCAGTAGTTCCCGAGACAGGGGTAAGTACTTC. Protein product: CASSSRDRGKYF.

The count of this clone is one. This chain connects TRBV4-1 to TRBJ2-7; 12 bases fit TRBD2. The germline V gene has CDR1 MGHRA and CDR2 YSYEKL. The V segment lost 3 bases and the J segment 0 bases; nucleotides outside the gene matches: 12. This CDR3 spans 19 amino acids. The CDR3 nucleotides read TGCGCCAGCAGCCAGAGGGCCTCCCTAGCGGGAGGGAGCTCCTACGAGCAGTACTTC. Its translation: CASSQRASLAGGSSYEQYF.

The rearrangement joins TRBV5-1 to TRBJ2-7; perhaps TRBD2 as D (5 bases). Looked up from germline, CDR1 is SGHRS and CDR2 is YFSETQ. The CDR3 is made up of 14 amino acids. V dropped 0 bases and J dropped 7 bases, with 14 bases sitting between them. Here the CDR3 reads CASSLGVVPGEQYF. The CDR3 DNA sequence: TGCGCCAGCAGCTTGGGGGTGGTTCCGGGGGAGCAGTACTTC. Looking up the rest from reference TRBV5-1 and TRBJ2-7 gives the full variable domain: KAGVTQTPRYLIKTRGQQVTLSCSPISGHRSVSWYQQTPGQGLQFLFEYFSETQRNKGNFPGRFSGRQFSNSRSEMNVSTLELGDSALYLCASSLGVVPGEQYFGPGTRLTVT.

This chain uses TRBV29-1 with TRBJ1-2; D perhaps matches TRBD1 (6 bases). The germline CDR1 and CDR2 sequences are SQVTM and ANQGSEA. This CDR3 region has 13 residues. The V end was cut by 4 bases, the J end by 4 bases, with 13 bases between. CDR3 sequence: CSVAGQSFYGYTF. In nucleotides, the CDR3 is TGCAGCGTTGCCGGACAGAGCTTCTATGGCTACACCTTC.

The chain employs TRBV11-2 and TRBJ2-1; tentatively, D is TRBD2 (5 bases). CDR1 and CDR2 (germline): SGHAT, FQNNGV. V lost 1 base and J lost 15, with 16 bases in between. The CDR3 contains 13 residues. CDR3 region: CASSLASPPLAFF. In nucleotides, the CDR3 is TGTGCCAGCAGCTTAGCTAGCCCCCCCCTGGCGTTCTTC. The complete variable domain, with remaining parts taken from reference TRBV11-2 and TRBJ2-1, reads EAGVAQSPRYKIIEKRQSVAFWCNPISGHATLYWYQQILGQGPKLLIQFQNNGVVDDSQLPKDRFSAERLKGVDSTLKIQPAKLEDSAVYLCASSLASPPLAFFGPGTRLTVL.

This clone was seen a handful of times. The chain employs TRBV18 and TRBJ1-1, with D unresolved. V lost 1 base to trimming and J lost 4 bases, with 19 bases between them. CDR3 length: 17 amino acids. The germline V gene has CDR1 KGHSH and CDR2 LQKENI. CDR3 sequence (DNA): TGTGCCAGCTCACCACTAGTAGGAGGTGGGCTGGGCACTGAAGCTTTCTTT. This gives the protein CASSPLVGGGLGTEAFF.

This rearrangement joins TRBV28 to TRBJ1-2, with D possibly being TRBD1 (6 bases). Per the germline V gene, CDR1 is MDHEN and CDR2 is SYDVKM. The CDR3 runs to 16 residues. The V and J ends lost 4 bases and 4 bases respectively, with 19 bases between them. DNA for the CDR3: TGTGCCAGCAGTTCCTCGAAAATGGACAGCGTCTATGGCTACACCTTC. As protein: CASSSSKMDSVYGYTF.

The chain is built from TRBV2 and TRBJ2-1; no clear D gene. Looked up from germline, CDR1 is SNHLY and CDR2 is FYNNEI. The V and J ends lost 6 bases and 4 bases respectively, with 7 bases between them. The length of the CDR3 is 12 residues. The CDR3 nucleotides are TGTGCCAGCAGGGTAACATACAATGAGCAGTTCTTC. This gives the protein CASRVTYNEQFF.

This sequence joins TRBV7-9 and TRBJ2-7; D is uncertain. Deletions cut 2 bases from V and 6 bases from J, with 14 bases between. Germline V lookup: CDR1 SEHNR, CDR2 FQNEAQ (reference sequence). The CDR3 consists of 14 residues. The CDR3 loop reads CASSLLPVTREQYF. The CDR3 DNA is TGTGCCAGCAGCTTACTCCCCGTAACGCGCGAGCAGTACTTC.

The chain carries TRBV2 and TRBJ1-5; D possibly corresponds to TRBD1 (5 bases). The V gene lost 2 bases and the J gene lost 4 bases, with 12 bases spanning the gap. Germline CDR1 reads SNHLY; CDR2 reads FYNNEI. The CDR3 sequence is 15 residues long. The CDR3 loop is CASSEQGGGNQPQHF. DNA of the CDR3: TGTGCCAGCAGTGAACAGGGTGGTGGGAATCAGCCCCAGCATTTT.

V is TRBV27 and J is TRBJ2-7; no reliable D call. The germline CDR1 and CDR2 sequences are MNHEY and SMNVEV (reference sequence). This CDR3 has 14 amino acids. V gave up 1 base and J gave up 4 bases, with 11 bases separating them. Here the CDR3 reads CASSLFPVTYEQYF. In nucleotides, the CDR3 is TGTGCCAGCAGTTTATTCCCCGTCACATACGAGCAGTACTTC.

The chain joins TRBV18 to TRBJ2-7, with TRBD2 matching 9 bases. CDR1 KGHSH and CDR2 LQKENI come from the germline V gene. The CDR3 is 15 residues long. V gave up 3 bases and J gave up 5 bases; unmatched junction bases: 8. The CDR3 nucleotides read TGTGCCAGCTCACCTCCTCTAGCGGGAAAAGACGAGCAGTACTTC. Its translation: CASSPPLAGKDEQYF.

The CDR3 DNA sequence: TGTGCCATGGTATGGACTAGCGGGGCAGATACGCAGTATTTT. The encoded protein is CAMVWTSGADTQYF. The chain is built from TRBV2 and TRBJ2-3, with 12 bases lining up with TRBD2. In germline, CDR1 is SNHLY, CDR2 FYNNEI. Trimming at V came to 10 bases and at J to 4 bases, leaving 6 bases not matched to a gene. The CDR3 length is 14 residues.